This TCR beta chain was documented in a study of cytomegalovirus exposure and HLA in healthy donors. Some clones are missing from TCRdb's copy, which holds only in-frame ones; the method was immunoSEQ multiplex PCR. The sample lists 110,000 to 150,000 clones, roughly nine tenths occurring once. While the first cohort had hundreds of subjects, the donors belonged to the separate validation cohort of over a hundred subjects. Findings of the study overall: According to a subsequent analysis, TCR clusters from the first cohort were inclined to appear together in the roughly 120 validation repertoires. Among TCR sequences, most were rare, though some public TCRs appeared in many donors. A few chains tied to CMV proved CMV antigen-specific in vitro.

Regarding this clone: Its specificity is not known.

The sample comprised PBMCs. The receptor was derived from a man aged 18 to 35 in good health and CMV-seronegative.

The CDR3 bases are TGTGCCAGCAGTGATGGGCAGAGAGCTAACTATGGCTACACCTTC. The encoded protein is CASSDGQRANYGYTF. The chain couples TRBV2 to TRBJ1-2; D gene uncertain. Germline V gene data show CDR1 as SNHLY and CDR2 as FYNNEI. CDR3 length: 15 residues. V was pared by 3 bases and J by 0 bases, with 11 bases between.